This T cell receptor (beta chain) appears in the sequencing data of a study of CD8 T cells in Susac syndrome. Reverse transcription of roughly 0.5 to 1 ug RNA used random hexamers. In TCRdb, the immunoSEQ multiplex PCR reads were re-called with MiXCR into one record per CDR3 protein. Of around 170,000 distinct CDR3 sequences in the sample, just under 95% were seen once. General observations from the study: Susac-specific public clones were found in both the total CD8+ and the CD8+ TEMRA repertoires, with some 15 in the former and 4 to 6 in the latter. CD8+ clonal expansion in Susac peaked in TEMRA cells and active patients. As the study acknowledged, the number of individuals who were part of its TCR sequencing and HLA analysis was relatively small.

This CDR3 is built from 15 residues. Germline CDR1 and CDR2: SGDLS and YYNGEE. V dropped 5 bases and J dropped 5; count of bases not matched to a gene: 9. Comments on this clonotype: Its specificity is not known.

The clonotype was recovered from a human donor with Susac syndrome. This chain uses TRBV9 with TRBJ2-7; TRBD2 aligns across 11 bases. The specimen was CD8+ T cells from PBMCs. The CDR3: CASSSTSGSWNEQYF. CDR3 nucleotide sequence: TGTGCCAGCAGTTCAACTAGCGGGAGTTGGAACGAGCAGTACTTC.